Listed below are T cell receptor beta chains from one sample, sequenced in a study of blood T cells in healthy people across ages. TCRdb fed the 5' RACE reads into MiXCR, producing one record per CDR3 protein. Of approximately 490,000 distinct CDR3 sequences listed, about 25% were seen once; the top ten hold less than 9%. Separately, the same data were catalogued under a study of T cells of mothers and their children.

Sequencing was performed on blood. Receptors originate from a boy younger than 18 in good health. Each CDR3 is given with its conserved first and last residue. The D gene is left open where the match is weak. Some rows have no size entry. The others give once, few or many, or a class for an expanded clone.

v_call	d_call	clone_size	j_call	cdr3_aa	cdr3_nt
TRBV28	TRBD2	-	TRBJ2-3	CASTVEPGLAGGRTDTQYF	TGTGCCAGCACAGTAGAACCGGGACTAGCGGGGGGTCGCACAGATACGCAGTATTTT
TRBV27	TRBD2	-	TRBJ2-1	CASKSGRLHNEQFF	TGTGCCAGCAAAAGCGGGAGGCTCCACAATGAGCAGTTCTTC
TRBV4-1	TRBD2	few	TRBJ2-1	CASSQDRTGGGFVEQFF	TGCGCCAGCAGCCAAGATCGAACTGGCGGGGGTTTTGTTGAGCAGTTCTTC
TRBV5-1	TRBD2	-	TRBJ2-1	CASSLMGIAGGTNEQFF	TGCGCCAGCAGCTTGATGGGAATAGCGGGAGGGACCAATGAGCAGTTCTTC
TRBV7-9	TRBD1	-	TRBJ1-6	CASSDTGVSPLHF	TGTGCCAGCAGCGACACAGGGGTTTCACCCCTCCACTTT
TRBV19	TRBD1	few	TRBJ1-5	CASSIYEGQGGQPQHF	TGTGCCAGTAGTATTTATGAGGGACAGGGGGGTCAGCCCCAGCATTTT
TRBV4-1	TRBD1	few	TRBJ2-1	CASSLGWTGSGEQFF	TGCGCCAGCAGCCTGGGGTGGACAGGGAGTGGTGAGCAGTTCTTC
TRBV6-2/TRBV6-3	TRBD1	many	TRBJ1-1	CASNLQGSTEAFF	TGTGCCAGCAACCTACAGGGGAGCACTGAAGCTTTCTTT
TRBV20-1	TRBD2	few	TRBJ2-5	CSANSGGPYQETQYF	TGCAGTGCTAATAGCGGGGGACCGTACCAAGAGACCCAGTACTTC
TRBV4-3	TRBD1	few	TRBJ2-3	CASSHYGQGTQYF	TGCGCCAGCAGCCATTACGGACAGGGCACGCAGTATTTT
TRBV7-2	-	few	TRBJ1-5	CASSLAPGPQHF	TGTGCCAGCAGCTTAGCGCCCGGGCCCCAGCATTTT
TRBV12-3/TRBV12-4	TRBD2	-	TRBJ2-7	CASRIAGGAYEQYF	TGTGCCAGCAGGATAGCGGGAGGCGCCTACGAGCAGTACTTC
TRBV29-1	-	-	TRBJ2-3	CSVAPSGVTDTQYF	TGCAGCGTTGCGCCGTCTGGCGTCACAGATACGCAGTATTTT
TRBV14	-	few	TRBJ1-2	CASSQDRPGRYGYTF	TGTGCCAGCAGCCAGGATCGCCCCGGCCGGTACGGCTACACCTTC
TRBV27	TRBD1	few	TRBJ2-1	CASRPRQGIYNEQFF	TGTGCCAGCAGGCCGAGACAGGGGATCTACAATGAGCAGTTCTTC
TRBV7-9	TRBD1	-	TRBJ2-5	CASSPRTGEQETQYF	TGTGCCAGCAGCCCTCGGACAGGGGAACAAGAGACCCAGTACTTC
TRBV4-2	TRBD1	few	TRBJ1-4	CASKKSDRDNEKLFF	TGTGCCAGCAAAAAGTCGGACAGGGACAATGAAAAACTGTTTTTT
TRBV7-8	TRBD1	-	TRBJ2-6	CASSLGTGVSGANVLTF	TGTGCCAGCAGCTTAGGGACAGGGGTCTCTGGGGCCAACGTCCTGACTTTC
TRBV7-2	TRBD2	few	TRBJ2-3	CASSPIAGVKGTDTQYF	TGTGCCAGCAGCCCTATAGCGGGAGTGAAGGGGACAGATACGCAGTATTTT
TRBV6-6	TRBD1	-	TRBJ1-4	CASSFRGPLSEKLFF	TGTGCCAGCAGCTTCAGGGGGCCTTTAAGTGAAAAACTGTTTTTT
TRBV5-1	-	few	TRBJ1-1	CASSAGTSANTEAFF	TGCGCCAGCAGCGCCGGGACGTCAGCGAACACTGAAGCTTTCTTT
TRBV29-1	TRBD2	-	TRBJ2-3	CSVVGQRERDGDTQYF	TGCAGCGTTGTGGGCCAGCGGGAGAGAGATGGGGATACGCAGTATTTT
TRBV7-9	TRBD2	few	TRBJ2-7	CASSYGTIYEQYF	TGTGCCAGCAGCTACGGGACTATCTACGAGCAGTACTTC
TRBV12-3/TRBV12-4	TRBD1	-	TRBJ1-1	CASSSGQGLNTEAFF	TGTGCCAGCAGTTCGGGACAGGGATTGAACACTGAAGCTTTCTTT
TRBV28	TRBD2	-	TRBJ2-5	CASSSGGGYQETQYF	TGTGCCAGCAGTTCGGGGGGAGGGTACCAAGAGACCCAGTACTTC
TRBV4-3	TRBD1	few	TRBJ2-7	CASSQVPGQGWEQYF	TGCGCCAGCAGCCAAGTCCCGGGACAGGGATGGGAGCAGTACTTC
TRBV4-1	TRBD1	-	TRBJ2-7	CASSQGLPGTGEHEQYF	TGCGCCAGCAGCCAAGGCCTTCCCGGGACAGGGGAGCACGAGCAGTACTTC
TRBV5-1	-	-	TRBJ2-7	CASSYDGYSYEQYF	TGCGCCAGCAGCTACGACGGATACTCCTACGAGCAGTACTTC
TRBV4-3	-	-	TRBJ1-4	CASSQDTGGPSGPNEKLFF	TGCGCCAGCAGCCAAGATACTGGGGGGCCCTCCGGTCCTAATGAAAAACTGTTTTTT
TRBV7-2	TRBD2	-	TRBJ2-7	CASSLGAGGPSF	TGTGCCAGCAGCTTAGGGGCGGGAGGGCCGTCCTTC
TRBV7-2	-	-	TRBJ2-5	CASSLELVPMTQYF	TGTGCCAGCAGCTTAGAACTAGTGCCCATGACCCAGTACTTC
TRBV2	TRBD1	few	TRBJ1-6	CASSTGTGFSPLHF	TGTGCCAGCAGCACCGGGACAGGGTTTTCACCCCTCCACTTT
TRBV29-1	-	-	TRBJ1-2	CSGTGAGSDYGYTF	TGCAGCGGGACCGGCGCAGGCAGTGACTATGGCTACACCTTC
TRBV12-3/TRBV12-4	TRBD2	-	TRBJ2-1	CASAFPGLANEQFF	TGTGCCAGCGCATTCCCGGGACTAGCTAATGAGCAGTTCTTC
TRBV4-3	TRBD2	-	TRBJ2-7	CASSQGPYLEGGAYEQYF	TGCGCCAGCAGCCAAGGCCCCTACCTGGAGGGAGGGGCCTACGAGCAGTACTTC
TRBV7-2	-	few	TRBJ1-6	CASSLWTASSYNSPLHF	TGTGCCAGCAGCCTTTGGACAGCTAGCTCCTATAATTCACCCCTCCACTTT
TRBV5-1	-	-	TRBJ2-7	CASSLAGGTGLYEQYF	TGCGCCAGCAGCTTGGCGGGCGGGACGGGTCTCTACGAGCAGTACTTC
TRBV10-3	TRBD2	-	TRBJ2-7	CAISESGTTYEQYF	TGTGCCATCAGTGAGTCCGGGACTACCTACGAGCAGTACTTC
TRBV24-1	-	few	TRBJ1-5	CATSLSNQPQHF	TGTGCCACCAGTCTCAGCAATCAGCCCCAGCATTTT
TRBV7-9	-	-	TRBJ2-7	CAGSSGVGTTYEQYF	TGTGCCGGATCGTCCGGGGTTGGAACAACCTACGAGCAGTACTTC
TRBV20-1	TRBD1	-	TRBJ2-5	CSARRTGLEQYF	TGCAGTGCTAGAAGGACAGGGTTGGAGCAGTACTTC
TRBV4-3	-	few	TRBJ2-7	CASSPHDGVLDNEQYF	TGCGCCAGCAGCCCCCACGATGGGGTTTTAGACAACGAGCAGTACTTC